Each of the 25 T cell receptor beta chains below was sequenced from the same sample in a study of post-analysis software for immune sequencing data. Study results and limitations: There were several TRBV segments more frequent in patients than controls, and TRBV5-6, TRBV5-1 and TRBV20-1 were among them.

These receptors' antigens are unknown. Unique molecular identifiers were carried by the TCR beta cDNA libraries. TCRdb called the PCR reads again in MiXCR, with one record for every CDR3 protein. The data show approximately 730,000 distinct CDR3 sequences, about 43% seen once. Sequencing was performed on blood. These receptors all stem from a girl under 18 with multiple sclerosis.

This clonotype has more than one count but fewer than ten. CDR3 sequence: CASSLAGVETDTQYF. In DNA, the CDR3 is TGTGCCAGCAGCTTGGCAGGGGTTGAAACAGATACGCAGTATTTT. J is TRBJ2-3 and V is TRBV5-6; D may be TRBD1 (6 bases). Germline loops: CDR1 SGHDT, CDR2 YYEEEE. Trimming removed 0 bases from V and 3 bases from J, with 11 bases in between. The CDR3 covers 15 residues.

The chain combines TRBV29-1 with TRBJ2-1; 9 bases fit TRBD2. The ends lost 3 bases at V and 2 bases at J; junction bases unmatched: 8. Germline CDR1 and CDR2: SQVTM and ANQGSEA. The CDR3 has 16 residues. The DNA for the CDR3 is TGCAGCGTTGACTTAGGGACTAGCCTCCCCTACAATGAGCAGTTCTTC. Amino acids: CSVDLGTSLPYNEQFF.

This clonotype was seen a handful of times. The CDR3 DNA follows: TGTGCCAGCAGCGTAGGAGGGAGGGGGGAGCAGTTCTTC. Residues: CASSVGGRGEQFF. The rearrangement uses TRBV9 and TRBJ2-1; perhaps TRBD2 as D (7 bases). The CDR3 covers 13 residues. The V end was cut by 0 bases, the J end by 10 bases, with 11 bases between. The germline CDR1 and CDR2 sequences are SGDLS and YYNGEE.

On this clonotype: The junction and the germline gene differ at one end; a read error may be behind it. The chain couples TRBV15 to TRBJ2-4, with D perhaps assigned TRBD1 or TRBD2 (5 bases each). The J call may be mistaken, given a closer DNA end match to TRBJ2-7. This CDR3 has 15 residues. In germline, CDR1 is LNHNV, CDR2 YYDKDF (reference sequence). The CDR3 sequence is CATGRVQGEGYEQYF. Here the CDR3 DNA reads TGTGCCACCGGCAGAGTTCAGGGAGAAGGGTACGAGCAGTACTTC.

The chain is built from TRBV28 and TRBJ2-5, with a possible D match to TRBD1 (6 bases). TRBJ2-7 matches the DNA end more closely, so the J call is doubtful. This CDR3 has 14 amino acids. The germline gives CDR1 MDHEN, CDR2 SYDVKM. DNA of the CDR3: TGTGCCAGCAGTTTATGGCAGGGGACCTACGAGCAGTACTTC. It specifies CASSLWQGTYEQYF.

The chain recombines TRBV20-1 with TRBJ2-3; D not certain. Trimming shortened V by 4 bases and J by 2 bases, and 7 bases separated the two germline ends. The germline V gene encodes CDR1 DFQATT and CDR2 SNEGSKA (reference sequence). The CDR3 consists of 12 residues. CDR3 nucleotide sequence: TGCAGTGCTACGGCCCACACAGATACGCAGTATTTT. This codes for CSATAHTDTQYF.

The chain employs TRBV20-1 and TRBJ2-4; 7 positions agree with TRBD1. Near its end, the DNA agrees better with TRBJ2-7, so the J call may be wrong. The CDR3 covers 13 residues. Germline lookup yields CDR1 DFQATT and CDR2 SNEGSKA (reference sequence). CDR3 in DNA: TGCAGTGCCCCTGGACAGGTGAGGTACGAGCAGTACTTC. It yields the protein CSAPGQVRYEQYF.

The chain is built from TRBV20-1 and TRBJ2-7; no firm D call. Germline V gene data show CDR1 as DFQATT and CDR2 as SNEGSKA (reference sequence). This CDR3 has 11 amino acids. V was trimmed by 7 bases and J by 2 bases, leaving 9 bases between them. The DNA for the CDR3 is TGCAGTGGGGCAGAAACCTACGAGCAGTACTTC. Its protein product is CSGAETYEQYF.

The chain has TRBV6-1 and TRBJ2-1, with 8 positions matching TRBD2. Per germline, CDR1 MNHNS and CDR2 SASEGT. The CDR3 contains 18 residues. V lost 6 bases, J lost 1 base, and 14 bases stayed unmatched. The CDR3 DNA reads as TGTGCCAGCAGCCCCGAGTGGGGACTAGAAGAATCCTACAATGAGCAGTTCTTC. It yields the protein CASSPEWGLEESYNEQFF.

The CDR3 region has the DNA TGTGCCAGCAGTTACCTGGACAGGCCGACATATGGCTACACCTTC. Protein sequence: CASSYLDRPTYGYTF. This chain uses TRBV6-5 with TRBJ1-2; TRBD1 aligns across 7 bases. CDR1 is MNHEY, CDR2 SVGAGI, per germline. With 2 bases clipped from V and 5 bases from J, the junction kept 8 bases outside the gene matches. The CDR3 loop spans 15 amino acids.

The rearrangement uses TRBV30 and TRBJ2-2; D is unclear. Germline values: CDR1 GTSNPN, CDR2 SVGIG (reference sequence). The germline V and J ends were trimmed by 3 bases and 4 bases, with 3 bases remaining between them. The CDR3 runs 11 residues. The chain's CDR3 is CAWRSTGELFF. The CDR3 nucleotides read TGTGCCTGGAGAAGCACCGGGGAGCTGTTTTTT. Full variable domain (rest looked up from reference TRBV30 and TRBJ2-2): SQTIHQWPATLVQPVGSPLSLECTVEGTSNPNLYWYRQAAGRGLQLLFYSVGIGQISSEVPQNLSASRPQDRQFILSSKKLLLSDSGFYLCAWRSTGELFFGEGSRLTVL.

The chain employs TRBV20-1 and TRBJ2-1; a weak D match, TRBD1 (6 bases). There are 11 residues in the CDR3. Germline V gene lookup returns CDR1 DFQATT and CDR2 SNEGSKA (reference sequence). The CDR3 reads CSPQGYNEQFF. DNA of the CDR3: TGCAGCCCACAGGGCTACAATGAGCAGTTCTTC.

The CDR3 DNA reads as TGTGCCAGCCAAACAGGACTAGCGAAGGGAAATGAGCAGTTCTTC. Translation: CASQTGLAKGNEQFF. The chain carries TRBV28 and TRBJ2-1, with TRBD2 identical over 9 bases. The CDR3 loop spans 15 amino acids. Trimming cost V 8 bases and J 7 bases; bases outside gene matches: 12. Germline CDR1 reads MDHEN; CDR2 reads SYDVKM. Supplemented by reference TRBV28 and TRBJ2-1, the full variable domain reads DVKVTQSSRYLVKRTGEKVFLECVQDMDHENMFWYRQDPGLGLRLIYFSYDVKMKEKGDIPEGYSVSREKKERFSLILESASTNQTSMYLCASQTGLAKGNEQFFGPGTRLTVL.

The CDR3 region has the DNA TGTGCCAGCAGTTTACTCTGGGACAGCACCACAGATACGCAGTATTTT. It is translated as CASSLLWDSTTDTQYF. The genes are TRBV12-3 or TRBV12-4 and TRBJ2-3; 7 bases align to TRBD1. J gave up 2 bases and V 2 bases, and 7 bases lay outside the gene matches. The CDR3 has 16 residues.

This chain joins TRBV28 and TRBJ2-7; TRBD1 aligns across 7 bases. CDR1 and CDR2 from the germline V gene are MDHEN and SYDVKM. CDR3 length: 12 residues. Trimming took 10 bases from V and 7 from J; bases not matched to a gene: 10. CDR3 nucleotides: TGTGCCACAGCTACAGGGGTATGGGAGCAGTACTTC. It encodes CATATGVWEQYF.

Only a few counts were recorded for this clonotype. The CDR3 nucleotides read TGTGCCAGCAGGGACATTCTTCATGGCTACACCTTC. As protein: CASRDILHGYTF. The chain links TRBV12-3 or TRBV12-4 to TRBJ1-2, with D possibly being TRBD1 (5 bases). The V and J ends lost 6 bases and 6 bases respectively, with 11 bases between them. The CDR3 spans 12 residues.

As regards this clonotype: An end of the junction does not agree with germline; a read error may underlie this. The V gene is TRBV11-1, the J gene TRBJ2-5; D possibly uses TRBD1 or TRBD2 (5 bases each). The CDR3 runs 15 residues. The V gene's germline CDR1 is SGHAT and CDR2 FQDESV (reference sequence). The CDR3 region is CASSPVGREQGTQYF. CDR3 bases: TGTGCCAGCAGCCCGGTTGGCAGGGAGCAAGGGACCCAGTACTTC. Full variable domain (missing parts from reference TRBV11-1 and TRBJ2-5): EAEVAQSPRYKITEKSQAVAFWCDPISGHATLYWYRQILGQGPELLVQFQDESVVDDSQLPKDRFSAERLKGVDSTLKIQPAELGDSAMYLCASSPVGREQGTQYFGPGTRLLVL.

This rearrangement joins TRBV12-3 or TRBV12-4 to TRBJ1-5; no clear D gene. V lost 3 bases and J lost 3, with 18 bases in between. The CDR3 runs 17 residues. CDR3 amino acids: CASSFGRNRGPNQPQHF. CDR3 bases: TGTGCCAGCAGTTTTGGGCGTAACAGAGGGCCCAATCAGCCCCAGCATTTT.

The chain combines TRBV7-3 with TRBJ1-2; possible D gene TRBD1, 6 bases. Per germline, CDR1 SGHTA and CDR2 FQGTGA. The CDR3 totals 17 residues. The V and J ends lost 1 base and 0 bases respectively, with 15 bases between them. The CDR3 sequence: CASSLSLSGQTNYGYTF. The DNA of the CDR3 is TGTGCCAGCAGCTTAAGCCTATCTGGACAGACTAACTATGGCTACACCTTC.

This chain joins TRBV20-1 and TRBJ2-4; the match to TRBD2 covers 7 bases. Per germline, CDR1 DFQATT and CDR2 SNEGSKA (reference sequence). Trimming cost V 5 bases and J 8 bases; bases outside gene matches: 12. CDR3 length equals 14 residues. CDR3 bases: TGCAGTGCTTCCCCTACATCGGGGGGAGACATTCAGTACTTC. It codes for CSASPTSGGDIQYF.

The chain links TRBV6-2 or TRBV6-3 to TRBJ2-1; a possible D gene is TRBD1 (6 bases). Trimming pared 2 bases from V and 2 bases from J, leaving 13 bases between. Germline V lookup: CDR1 MNHEY, CDR2 SVGEGT. The CDR3 sequence is 16 residues long. CDR3 in DNA: TGTGCCAGCAGTTACGGGCAAGAGGGGGCCTACAATGAGCAGTTCTTC. Encoded protein: CASSYGQEGAYNEQFF.

This clonotype was seen a few times. The V call is TRBV20-1, the J call TRBJ1-4; 9 bases match TRBD1. V shed 0 bases and J 7 bases; nucleotides not matched to a gene: 3. This CDR3 is 14 amino acids long. Germline V CDR1 and CDR2: DFQATT, SNEGSKA (reference sequence). The CDR3 here is CSARDDRGAEKLFF. The CDR3, as DNA: TGCAGTGCTAGAGACGACAGGGGGGCTGAAAAACTGTTTTTT.

The chain has TRBV20-1 and TRBJ2-1; 9 bases line up with TRBD2. Trimming took 5 bases from V and 3 from J; bases not matched to a gene: 5. This CDR3 region has 14 residues. The germline gives CDR1 DFQATT, CDR2 SNEGSKA (reference sequence). DNA for the CDR3: TGCAGTGCTCCAAGGACTAGCGACTACAATGAGCAGTTCTTC. Its translation: CSAPRTSDYNEQFF.

The table lists this clonotype with a few counts. One end of the junction does not line up with germline, which may come from a read error. This chain uses TRBV12-3 or TRBV12-4 with TRBJ2-3; no clear D. The CDR3 has 19 amino acids. In DNA form, the CDR3 reads TGTGCTAGCAGCCTACTGGGTGGTAGTCCCTTCACTAGCACAGATACGCAGTATTTT. It yields the protein CASSLLGGSPFTSTDTQYF.

The chain recombines TRBV12-3 or TRBV12-4 with TRBJ2-1; D gene uncertain. The CDR3 length is 12 residues. V was cut by 2 bases and J by 10 bases, with 9 bases left in between. CDR3 in amino acids: CASSLLNYEQFF. CDR3 DNA: TGTGCCAGCAGTTTACTAAACTACGAGCAGTTCTTC.